One sample yielded the 3 T cell receptor beta chains listed below, sequenced in a study of T cell repertoires in cytomegalovirus infection. These receptors are not linked to any known antigen. TCRdb re-called the reads through MiXCR, storing one row per CDR3 protein. The sample holds some 940,000 distinct CDR3 sequences, roughly 30% seen once. This material consisted of cultured CD8+ T cells from PBMCs, taken from culture after CMV antigen stimulation. All receptors come from a human donor in good health (CMV status not recorded). Some clones in this sample may be carry-over from other donors' samples.

The chain links TRBV2 to TRBJ2-3, with a possible D match to TRBD1 (7 bases). The CDR3 has 15 amino acids. With 10 bases removed from V and 2 bases from J, the gap between germline ends came to 19 bases. CDR1 is SNHLY, CDR2 FYNNEI, per germline. The CDR3 nucleotides are TGTGCCACACTGTTGCAGGGGGGTGCCACAGATACGCAGTATTTT. As protein: CATLLQGGATDTQYF.

This clonotype showed up many times. J is TRBJ2-3 and V is TRBV7-6; D is uncertain. Trimming took 5 bases from V and 4 from J, leaving 13 bases between them. This CDR3 is 14 amino acids long. The germline CDR1 and CDR2 sequences are SGHVS and FNYEAQ. CDR3 protein: CASSQFTLPDTQYF. CDR3 nucleotide sequence: TGTGCCAGCAGCCAGTTCACACTGCCAGATACGCAGTATTTT.

This clonotype was counted at least ten times. This chain links TRBV7-6 with TRBJ2-1; the D gene is possibly TRBD2 (5 bases). The CDR3 sequence is 18 residues long. CDR1 SGHVS and CDR2 FNYEAQ come from the germline V gene. Deletions cut 8 bases from V and 5 bases from J, with 28 bases between. CDR3 DNA: TGTGCCAGCGCCTCTATCCCTTGGACTCAAAGTAATAACAATGAGCAGTTCTTC. Residues: CASASIPWTQSNNNEQFF.